This T cell receptor beta chain was sequenced for a study of T cell repertoires in cytomegalovirus infection. For the study at large: TCR beta signatures that were public indicated CMV infection and matching HLA type.

TCRdb passed the reads through MiXCR, listing each CDR3 protein once. Counted here are under 850,000 distinct CDR3 sequences, about 40% occurring once; the ten biggest clones make up under 3%. The study, taken as a whole, reports: Cumulative public TCR beta family frequency identified carriers of CMV plus the relevant HLA. The ex vivo response showed dominance by HLA-C-restricted CMV-specific TCR beta clonotypes.

This clonotype was counted only a few times. What it binds is unknown. Germline lookup yields CDR1 SGHVS and CDR2 FQNEAQ. The CDR3 runs 19 residues. J was trimmed by 2 bases and V by 1 base; bases with no gene match: 8. This clonotype originated in a human donor in good health (CMV status not recorded). Some clones in this sample may be carry-over from other donors' samples. Material for sequencing was PBMCs. The gene calls are TRBV7-8 and TRBJ2-2; TRBD2 matches 12 bases. CDR3 DNA sequence: TGTGCCAGCAGCTTAGGAAGACTAGCGGGAGCTTCAAACACCGGGGAGCTGTTTTTT. Protein product: CASSLGRLAGASNTGELFF.